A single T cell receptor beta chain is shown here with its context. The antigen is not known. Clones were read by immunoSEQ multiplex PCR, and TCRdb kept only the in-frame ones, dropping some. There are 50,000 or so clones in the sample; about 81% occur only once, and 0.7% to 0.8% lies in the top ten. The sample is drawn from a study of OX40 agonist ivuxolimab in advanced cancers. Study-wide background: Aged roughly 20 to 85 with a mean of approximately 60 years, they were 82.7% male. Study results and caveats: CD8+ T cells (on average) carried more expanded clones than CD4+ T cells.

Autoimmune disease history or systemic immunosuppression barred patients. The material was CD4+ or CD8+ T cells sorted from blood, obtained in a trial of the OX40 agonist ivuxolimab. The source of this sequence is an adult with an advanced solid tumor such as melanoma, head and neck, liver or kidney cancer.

Here the CDR3 DNA reads TGTGCCAGCAGTGTGACAGGGGGCTTGTCTGAGCAGTTCTTC. Encoded protein: CASSVTGGLSEQFF. The rearrangement links TRBV6-4 to TRBJ2-1, with 10 bases aligning to TRBD1. Per germline, CDR1 MRHNA and CDR2 SNTAGT. V was pared by 4 bases and J by 9 bases, with 6 bases of the junction left unmatched. CDR3 size: 14 residues.